This T cell receptor (beta chain) originates from a study of blood T cell repertoires in COVID-19. V lost 4 bases and J lost 2, with 3 bases in between. The CDR3 runs 12 residues. Germline CDR1 reads MDHEN; CDR2 reads SYDVKM. Original processing methods: Nucleated cell number was recorded as an estimate derived from reference gene primer amplification. This table comes from immunoSEQ multiplex PCR, and its TCRdb copy is limited to in-frame clones, with some not included. That table furnishes V, J and clone size, whereas the DNA furnished D and trimming. The sample holds 25,000 to 30,000 clones, 90% seen once. Only a few counts were recorded for this clone.

This TCR was recovered from a woman in her sixties or seventies with active COVID-19. J is TRBJ1-5 and V is TRBV28; D unresolved. Sequencing used peripheral blood. CDR3 nucleotides: TGTGCCAGCAGTTCGGGCAATCAGCCCCAGCATTTT. It codes for CASSSGNQPQHF.